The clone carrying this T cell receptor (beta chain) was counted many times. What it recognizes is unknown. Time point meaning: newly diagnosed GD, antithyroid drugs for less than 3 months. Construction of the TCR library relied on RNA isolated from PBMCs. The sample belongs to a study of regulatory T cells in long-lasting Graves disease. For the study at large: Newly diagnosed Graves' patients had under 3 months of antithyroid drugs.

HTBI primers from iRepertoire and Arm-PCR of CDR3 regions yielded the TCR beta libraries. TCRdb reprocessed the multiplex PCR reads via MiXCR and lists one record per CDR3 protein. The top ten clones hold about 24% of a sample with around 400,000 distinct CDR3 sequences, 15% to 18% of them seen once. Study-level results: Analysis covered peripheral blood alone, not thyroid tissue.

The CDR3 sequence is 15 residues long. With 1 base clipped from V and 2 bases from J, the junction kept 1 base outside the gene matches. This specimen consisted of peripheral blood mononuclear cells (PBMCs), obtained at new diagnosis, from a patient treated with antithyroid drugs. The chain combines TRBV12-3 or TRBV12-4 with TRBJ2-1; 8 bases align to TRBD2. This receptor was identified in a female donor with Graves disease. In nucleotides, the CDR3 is TGTGCCAGCAGTTTAGAGCGGGGGACCTACAATGAGCAGTTCTTC. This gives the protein CASSLERGTYNEQFF.